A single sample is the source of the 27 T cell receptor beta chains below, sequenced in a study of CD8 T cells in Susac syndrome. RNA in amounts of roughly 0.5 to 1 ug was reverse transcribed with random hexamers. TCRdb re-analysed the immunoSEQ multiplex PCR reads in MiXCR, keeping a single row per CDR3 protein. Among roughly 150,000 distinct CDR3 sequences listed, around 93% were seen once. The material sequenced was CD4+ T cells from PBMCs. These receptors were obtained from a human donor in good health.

DNA for the CDR3: TGTGCCAGCAGCTCCCGACAGGGAGCGGACTATGGCTACACCTTC. Translated: CASSSRQGADYGYTF. This chain links TRBV4-2 with TRBJ1-2, with 7 bases aligning to TRBD1. Losses at the gene ends were 5 bases for V and 3 bases for J; bases not matched to a gene: 9. The CDR3 covers 15 residues. Per germline, CDR1 LGHNA and CDR2 YNFKEQ.

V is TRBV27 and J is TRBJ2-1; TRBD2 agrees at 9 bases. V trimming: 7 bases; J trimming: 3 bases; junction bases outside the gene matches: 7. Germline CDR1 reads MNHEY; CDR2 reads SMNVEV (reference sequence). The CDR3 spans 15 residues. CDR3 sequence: CASTVAGALYNEQFF. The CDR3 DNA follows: TGTGCCAGCACGGTAGCGGGGGCCCTCTACAATGAGCAGTTCTTC.

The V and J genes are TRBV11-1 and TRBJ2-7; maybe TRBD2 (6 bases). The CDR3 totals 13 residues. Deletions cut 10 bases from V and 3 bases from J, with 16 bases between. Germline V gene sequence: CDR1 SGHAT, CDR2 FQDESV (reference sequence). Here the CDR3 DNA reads TGTGCCAACACAAGGGAGGTAGGCTACGAGCAGTACTTC. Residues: CANTREVGYEQYF.

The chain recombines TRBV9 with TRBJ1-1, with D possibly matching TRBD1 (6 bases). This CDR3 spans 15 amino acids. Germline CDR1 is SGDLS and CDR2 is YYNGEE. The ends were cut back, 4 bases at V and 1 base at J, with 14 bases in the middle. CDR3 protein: CASSFMAGANTEAFF. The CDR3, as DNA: TGTGCCAGCAGCTTTATGGCAGGGGCGAACACTGAAGCTTTCTTT.

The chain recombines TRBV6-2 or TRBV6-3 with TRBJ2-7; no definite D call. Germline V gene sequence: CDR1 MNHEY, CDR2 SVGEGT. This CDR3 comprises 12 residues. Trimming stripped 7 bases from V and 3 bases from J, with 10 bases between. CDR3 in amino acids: CASTNVGYEQYF. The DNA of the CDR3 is TGTGCCAGCACCAACGTGGGCTACGAGCAGTACTTC.

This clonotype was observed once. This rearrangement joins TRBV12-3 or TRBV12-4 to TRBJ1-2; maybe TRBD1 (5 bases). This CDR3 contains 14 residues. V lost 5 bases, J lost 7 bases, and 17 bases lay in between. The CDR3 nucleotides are TGTGCCAGCAGTGGGCGATCAGGGTTATCTGGCTACACCTTC. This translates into CASSGRSGLSGYTF.

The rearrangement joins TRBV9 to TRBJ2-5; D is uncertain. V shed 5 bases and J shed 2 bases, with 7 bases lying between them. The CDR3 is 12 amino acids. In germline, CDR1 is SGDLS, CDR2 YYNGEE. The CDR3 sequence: CASSARQETQYF. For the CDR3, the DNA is TGTGCCAGCAGTGCAAGACAAGAGACCCAGTACTTC.

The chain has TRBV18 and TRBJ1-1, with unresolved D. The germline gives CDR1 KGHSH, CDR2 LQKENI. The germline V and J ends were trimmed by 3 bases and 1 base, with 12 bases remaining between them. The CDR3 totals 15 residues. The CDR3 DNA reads TGTGCCAGCTCACCCTACGACTCCGGGAACACTGAAGCTTTCTTT. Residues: CASSPYDSGNTEAFF.

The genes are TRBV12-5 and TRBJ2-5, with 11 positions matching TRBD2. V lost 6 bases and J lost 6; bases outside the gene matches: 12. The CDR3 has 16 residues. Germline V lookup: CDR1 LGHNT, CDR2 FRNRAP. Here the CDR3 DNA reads TGTGCTAGTGGGCTAGCGGGGGGACCTTTTCTACAGACCCAGTACTTC. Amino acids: CASGLAGGPFLQTQYF.

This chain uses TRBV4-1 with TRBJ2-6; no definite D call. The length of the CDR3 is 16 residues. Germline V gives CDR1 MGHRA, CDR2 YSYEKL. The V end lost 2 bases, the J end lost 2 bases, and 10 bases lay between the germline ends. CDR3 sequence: CASSQLREPGANVLTF. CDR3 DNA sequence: TGCGCCAGCAGCCAATTACGAGAACCTGGGGCCAACGTCCTGACTTTC.

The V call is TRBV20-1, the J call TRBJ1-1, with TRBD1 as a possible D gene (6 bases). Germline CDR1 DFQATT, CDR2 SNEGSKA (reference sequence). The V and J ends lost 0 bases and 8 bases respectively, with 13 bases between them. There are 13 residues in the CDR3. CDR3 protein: CSARDPGVREAFF. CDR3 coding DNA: TGCAGTGCTAGAGATCCAGGGGTGAGGGAAGCTTTCTTT.

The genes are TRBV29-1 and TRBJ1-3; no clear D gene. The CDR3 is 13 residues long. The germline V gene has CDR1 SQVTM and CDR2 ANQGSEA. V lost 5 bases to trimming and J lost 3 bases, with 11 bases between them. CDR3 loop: CSVSLQRGNTIYF. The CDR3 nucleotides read TGCAGCGTTAGCCTCCAGCGTGGAAACACCATATATTTT.

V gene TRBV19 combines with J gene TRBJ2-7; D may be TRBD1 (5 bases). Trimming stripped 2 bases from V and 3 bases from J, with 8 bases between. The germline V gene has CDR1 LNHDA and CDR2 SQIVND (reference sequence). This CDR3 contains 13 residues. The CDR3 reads CASSIRGVYEQYF. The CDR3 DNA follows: TGTGCCAGTAGTATAAGGGGTGTCTACGAGCAGTACTTC.

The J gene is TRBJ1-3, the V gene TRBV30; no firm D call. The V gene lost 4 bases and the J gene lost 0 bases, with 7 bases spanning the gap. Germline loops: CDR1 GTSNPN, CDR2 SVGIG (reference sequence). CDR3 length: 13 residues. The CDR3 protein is CAWNRRSGNTIYF. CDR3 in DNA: TGTGCCTGGAACCGGCGCTCTGGAAACACCATATATTTT.

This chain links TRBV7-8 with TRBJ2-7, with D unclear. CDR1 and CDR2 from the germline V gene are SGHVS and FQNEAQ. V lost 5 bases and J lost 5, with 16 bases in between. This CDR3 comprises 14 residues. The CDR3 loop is CASSLQTEIDEQYF. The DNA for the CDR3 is TGTGCCAGCAGCCTACAGACGGAGATCGACGAGCAGTACTTC.

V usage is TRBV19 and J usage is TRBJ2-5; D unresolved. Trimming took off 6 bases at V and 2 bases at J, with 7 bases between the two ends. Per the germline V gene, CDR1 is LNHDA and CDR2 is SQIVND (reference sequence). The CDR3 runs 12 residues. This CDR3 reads CASSFSQETQYF. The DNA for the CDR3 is TGTGCCAGTAGCTTTAGTCAAGAGACCCAGTACTTC.

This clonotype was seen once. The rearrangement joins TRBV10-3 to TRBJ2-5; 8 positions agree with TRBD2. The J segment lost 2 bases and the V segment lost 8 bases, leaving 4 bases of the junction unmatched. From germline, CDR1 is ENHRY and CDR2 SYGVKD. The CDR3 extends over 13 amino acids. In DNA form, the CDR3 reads TGTGCCATCGGAGCGGGGGAACAAGAGACCCAGTACTTC. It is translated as CAIGAGEQETQYF.

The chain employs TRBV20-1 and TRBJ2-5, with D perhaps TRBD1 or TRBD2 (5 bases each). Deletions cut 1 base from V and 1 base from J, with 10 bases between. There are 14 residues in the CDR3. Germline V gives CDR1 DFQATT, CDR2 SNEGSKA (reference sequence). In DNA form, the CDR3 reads TGCAGTGCTAGAGGCCCCGGGACCCAAGAGACCCAGTACTTC. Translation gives CSARGPGTQETQYF.

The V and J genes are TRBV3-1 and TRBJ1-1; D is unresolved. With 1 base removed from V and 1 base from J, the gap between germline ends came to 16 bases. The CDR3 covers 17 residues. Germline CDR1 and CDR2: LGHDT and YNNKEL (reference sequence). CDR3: CASSQGGSGKGNTEAFF. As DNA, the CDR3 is TGTGCCAGCAGCCAAGGGGGTTCGGGCAAGGGGAACACTGAAGCTTTCTTT.

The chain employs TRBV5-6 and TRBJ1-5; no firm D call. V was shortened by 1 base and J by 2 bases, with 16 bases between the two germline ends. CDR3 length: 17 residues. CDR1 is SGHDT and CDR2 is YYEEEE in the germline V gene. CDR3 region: CASSLWAGISGNQPQHF. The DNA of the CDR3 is TGTGCCAGCAGCTTGTGGGCCGGGATCAGTGGCAATCAGCCCCAGCATTTT.

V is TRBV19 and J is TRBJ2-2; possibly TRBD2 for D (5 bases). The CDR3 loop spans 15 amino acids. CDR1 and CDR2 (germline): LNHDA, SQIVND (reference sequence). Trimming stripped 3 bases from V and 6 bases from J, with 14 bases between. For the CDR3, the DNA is TGTGCCAGTAGTATGGCCGGGAATCAGGCCGGGGAGCTGTTTTTT. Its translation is CASSMAGNQAGELFF.

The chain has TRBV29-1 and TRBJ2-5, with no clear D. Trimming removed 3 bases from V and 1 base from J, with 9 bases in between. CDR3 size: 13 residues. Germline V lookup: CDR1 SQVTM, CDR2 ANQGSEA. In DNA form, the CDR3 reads TGCAGCGTTGACTGGGTCGGCCAAGAGACCCAGTACTTC. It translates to CSVDWVGQETQYF.

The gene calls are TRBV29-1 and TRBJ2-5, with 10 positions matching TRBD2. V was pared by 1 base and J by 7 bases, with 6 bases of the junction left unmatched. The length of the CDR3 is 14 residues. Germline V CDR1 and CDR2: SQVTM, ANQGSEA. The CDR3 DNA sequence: TGCAGCGTTGAAGGCCAGCGGGGGGGCCTGACCCAGTACTTC. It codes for CSVEGQRGGLTQYF.

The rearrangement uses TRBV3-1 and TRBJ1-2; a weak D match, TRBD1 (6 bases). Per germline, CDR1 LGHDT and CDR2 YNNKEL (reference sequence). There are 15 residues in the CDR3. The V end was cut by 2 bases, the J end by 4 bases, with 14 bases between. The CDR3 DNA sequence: TGTGCCAGCAGCCAATGGGACAAGGGTCCCTATGGCTACACCTTC. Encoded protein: CASSQWDKGPYGYTF. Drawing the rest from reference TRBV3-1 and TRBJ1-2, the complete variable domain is DTAVSQTPKYLVTQMGNDKSIKCEQNLGHDTMYWYKQDSKKFLKIMFSYNNKELIINETVPNRFSPKSPDKAHLNLHINSLELGDSAVYFCASSQWDKGPYGYTFGSGTRLTVV.

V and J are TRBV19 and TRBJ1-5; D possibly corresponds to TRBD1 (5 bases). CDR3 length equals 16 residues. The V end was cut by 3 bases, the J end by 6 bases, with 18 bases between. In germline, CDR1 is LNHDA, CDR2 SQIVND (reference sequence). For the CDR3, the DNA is TGTGCCAGTAGTATGCCGTCGGGGCCAGGGAGTCAGCCCCAGCATTTT. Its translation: CASSMPSGPGSQPQHF.

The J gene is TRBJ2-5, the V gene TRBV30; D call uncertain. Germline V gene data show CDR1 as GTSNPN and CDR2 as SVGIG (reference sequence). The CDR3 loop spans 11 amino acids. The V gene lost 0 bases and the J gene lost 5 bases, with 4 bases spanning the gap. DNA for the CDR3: TGTGCCTGGAGTGTGATGGAGACCCAGTACTTC. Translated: CAWSVMETQYF.

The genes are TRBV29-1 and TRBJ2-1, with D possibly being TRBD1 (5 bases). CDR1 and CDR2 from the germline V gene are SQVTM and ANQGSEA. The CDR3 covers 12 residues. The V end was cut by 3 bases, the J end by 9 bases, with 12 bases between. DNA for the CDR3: TGCAGCGTTGAGAGACAGCCGTCTGAGCAGTTCTTC. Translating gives CSVERQPSEQFF.